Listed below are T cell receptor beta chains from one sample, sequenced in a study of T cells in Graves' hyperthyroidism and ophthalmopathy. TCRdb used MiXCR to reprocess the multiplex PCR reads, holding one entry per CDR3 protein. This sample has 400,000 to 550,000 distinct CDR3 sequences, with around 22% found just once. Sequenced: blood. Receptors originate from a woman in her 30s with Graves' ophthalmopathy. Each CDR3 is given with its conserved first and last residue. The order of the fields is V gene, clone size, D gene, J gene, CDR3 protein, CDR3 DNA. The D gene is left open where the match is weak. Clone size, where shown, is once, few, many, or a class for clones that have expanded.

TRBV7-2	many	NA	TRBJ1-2	CASSRSSNYGYTF	TGTGCCAGCAGTCGGTCTTCTAACTATGGCTACACCTTC
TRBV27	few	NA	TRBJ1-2	CASSLNLRVGGYTF	TGTGCCAGCAGTTTGAACCTAAGAGTGGGAGGCTACACCTTC
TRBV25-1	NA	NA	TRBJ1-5	CASSESDSRYQPQHF	TGTGCCAGCAGTGAGTCGGACAGCAGGTATCAGCCCCAGCATTTT
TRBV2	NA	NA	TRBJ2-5	CASSDPEGVQETQYF	TGTGCCAGCAGCGACCCGGAGGGAGTCCAAGAGACCCAGTACTTC
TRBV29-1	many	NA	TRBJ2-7	CSVGPKGRPYEQYF	TGCAGCGTTGGCCCAAAGGGCCGCCCCTACGAGCAGTACTTC
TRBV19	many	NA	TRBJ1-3	CASRKTGGNTIYF	TGTGCCAGTAGGAAAACGGGGGGAAACACCATATATTTT
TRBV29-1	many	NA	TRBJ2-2	CSVVRGPNTGELFF	TGCAGCGTTGTGAGGGGTCCGAACACCGGGGAGCTGTTTTTT
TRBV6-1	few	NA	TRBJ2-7	CASSGRAGPSYEQYF	TGTGCCAGCAGTGGAAGGGCGGGTCCAAGCTACGAGCAGTACTTC
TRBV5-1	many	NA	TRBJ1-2	CASSFNGEGGYTF	TGCGCCAGCAGCTTTAACGGGGAAGGTGGCTACACCTTC
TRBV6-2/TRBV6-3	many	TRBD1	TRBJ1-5	CASSGQGQPQHF	TGTGCCAGCAGTGGACAGGGACAGCCCCAGCATTTT